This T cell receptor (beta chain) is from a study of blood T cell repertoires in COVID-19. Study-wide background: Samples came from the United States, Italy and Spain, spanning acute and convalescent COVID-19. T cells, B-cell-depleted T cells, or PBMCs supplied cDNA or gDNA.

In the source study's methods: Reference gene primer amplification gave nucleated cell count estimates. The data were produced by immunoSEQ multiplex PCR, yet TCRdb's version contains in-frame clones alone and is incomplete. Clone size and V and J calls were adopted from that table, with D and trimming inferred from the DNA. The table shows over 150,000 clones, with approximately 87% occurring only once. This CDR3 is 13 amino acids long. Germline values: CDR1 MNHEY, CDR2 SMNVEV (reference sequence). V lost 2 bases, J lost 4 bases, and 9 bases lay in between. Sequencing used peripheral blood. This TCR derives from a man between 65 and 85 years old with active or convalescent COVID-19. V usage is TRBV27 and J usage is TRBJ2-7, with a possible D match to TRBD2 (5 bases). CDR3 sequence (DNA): TGTGCCAGCAGTTTAAGAGGGCAATACGAGCAGTACTTC. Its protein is CASSLRGQYEQYF.